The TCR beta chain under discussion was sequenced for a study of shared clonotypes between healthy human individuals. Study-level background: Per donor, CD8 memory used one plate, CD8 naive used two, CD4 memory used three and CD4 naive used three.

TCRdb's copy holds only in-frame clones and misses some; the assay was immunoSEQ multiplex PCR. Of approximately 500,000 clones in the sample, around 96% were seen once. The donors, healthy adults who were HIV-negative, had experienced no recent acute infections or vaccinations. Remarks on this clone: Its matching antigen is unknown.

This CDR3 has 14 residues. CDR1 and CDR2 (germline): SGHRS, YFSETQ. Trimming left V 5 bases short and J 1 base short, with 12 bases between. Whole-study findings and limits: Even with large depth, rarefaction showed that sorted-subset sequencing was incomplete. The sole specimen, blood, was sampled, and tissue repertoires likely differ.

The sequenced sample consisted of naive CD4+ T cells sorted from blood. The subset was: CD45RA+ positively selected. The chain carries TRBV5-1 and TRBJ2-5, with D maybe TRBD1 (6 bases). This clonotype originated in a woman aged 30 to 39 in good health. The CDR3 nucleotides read TGCGCCAGCAGATATACAGGGTCCCAAGAGACCCAGTACTTC. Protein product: CASRYTGSQETQYF.